Below, 18 T cell receptor beta chains from the same sample are listed, as sequenced in a study of blood T cell repertoires in COVID-19. TCRdb's table, derived via immunoSEQ multiplex PCR, lists solely in-frame clones and lacks some. This sample carries approximately 8,800 clones, 84% of them seen once, and the ten largest clones take around 20%. The sequenced material came from peripheral blood. The receptors stem from a human donor with active COVID-19. The donor label of this sample is uncertain.

The chain has TRBV6-6 and TRBJ1-2; D ambiguous. Trimming took off 2 bases at V and 8 bases at J, with 12 bases between the two ends. The CDR3 is 13 amino acids. Germline assignment: CDR1 MNHNY and CDR2 SVGAGI (reference sequence). In DNA form, the CDR3 reads TGTGCCAGCAGTTACGGGCAAACGGGGGGCTACACCTTC. This translates into CASSYGQTGGYTF.

As concerns this clone: Other DNA variants within this sample encode the same CDR3. The chain uses TRBV7-9 and TRBJ2-4, with 8 positions matching TRBD1. This CDR3 has 14 residues. V shed 3 bases, J shed 3 bases, and the junction held 1 base outside the gene matches. In germline, CDR1 is SEHNR, CDR2 FQNEAQ (reference sequence). The DNA of the CDR3 is TGTGCCAGCAGCTTTGGACAGGGCAAAAACATTCAGTACTTC. It yields the protein CASSFGQGKNIQYF.

The chain combines TRBV29-1 with TRBJ2-7, with 10 positions matching TRBD1. CDR1 and CDR2 (germline): SQVTM, ANQGSEA. The CDR3 runs 15 residues. The V gene end was trimmed by 5 bases and the J gene end by 2 bases; junction bases not matched to a gene: 9. DNA of the CDR3: TGCAGCGTTTGGGGCCGGGACAGGGGTACCTACGAGCAGTACTTC. Encoded protein: CSVWGRDRGTYEQYF.

The genes are TRBV7-6 and TRBJ2-1; D perhaps matches TRBD2 (6 bases). V dropped 8 bases and J dropped 5 bases, with 16 bases sitting between them. The CDR3 covers 14 residues. Germline lookup yields CDR1 SGHVS and CDR2 FNYEAQ. Here the CDR3 DNA reads TGTGCCAGCCGCCCGGGACTCGCGGACAATGAGCAGTTCTTC. This sequence encodes CASRPGLADNEQFF.

V gene TRBV19 combines with J gene TRBJ2-6, with a tentative D call TRBD1 (5 bases). V dropped 6 bases and J dropped 0 bases, with 21 bases sitting between them. The germline CDR1 and CDR2 sequences are LNHDA and SQIVND (reference sequence). The CDR3 contains 19 residues. The CDR3 DNA sequence: TGTGCCAGTAGCCTTTTAGCCTCGACAGCAAGCTCTGGGGCCAACGTCCTGACTTTC. Its translation: CASSLLASTASSGANVLTF.

The chain has TRBV29-1 and TRBJ1-6, with D perhaps matching TRBD1 (6 bases). The V end lost 4 bases, the J end lost 5 bases, and 6 bases lay between the germline ends. The CDR3 has 12 amino acids. Germline V lookup: CDR1 SQVTM, CDR2 ANQGSEA. The CDR3 DNA is TGCAGCGTTGGGACAGATAATTCACCCCTCCACTTT. It is translated as CSVGTDNSPLHF. Using reference TRBV29-1 and TRBJ1-6 for the parts outside the CDR3, the full variable domain is SAVISQKPSRDICQRGTSLTIQCQVDSQVTMMFWYRQQPGQSLTLIATANQGSEATYESGFVIDKFPISRPNLTFSTLTVSNMSPEDSSIYLCSVGTDNSPLHFGNGTRLTVT.

The chain uses TRBV4-1 and TRBJ2-7; D is unclear. The CDR3 has 14 residues. CDR1 MGHRA and CDR2 YSYEKL come from the germline V gene. V was clipped by 0 bases and J by 3 bases, with 9 bases between them. CDR3 nucleotide sequence: TGCGCCAGCAGCCAAGACGGGTTGGGCTACGAGCAGTACTTC. This codes for CASSQDGLGYEQYF.

This clone was seen only once. The gene calls are TRBV28 and TRBJ2-7; 10 bases agree with TRBD2. V was pared by 3 bases and J by 4 bases, with 0 bases of the junction left unmatched. CDR3 length: 13 residues. CDR1 MDHEN and CDR2 SYDVKM come from the germline V gene. CDR3 DNA sequence: TGTGCCAGCAGTTTGGGACTAGCGTACGAGCAGTACTTC. Encoded protein: CASSLGLAYEQYF.

The chain has TRBV3-1 (or the pseudogene TRBV3-2) and TRBJ2-1; D is unresolved. Deletions cut 0 bases from V and 7 bases from J, with 13 bases between. Germline lookup yields CDR1 LGHDT and CDR2 YNNKEL (reference sequence). CDR3 size: 15 residues. CDR3 region: CASSQDLTPHNEQFF. CDR3 bases: TGTGCCAGCAGCCAAGACCTTACCCCACATAATGAGCAGTTCTTC.

The V and J genes are TRBV29-1 and TRBJ1-2; 8 bases fit TRBD1. The V and J ends lost 6 bases and 2 bases, in that order; junction bases with no gene match: 2. The germline CDR1 and CDR2 sequences are SQVTM and ANQGSEA. This CDR3 contains 12 residues. The CDR3 sequence: CSVTGVNYGYTF. CDR3 coding DNA: TGCAGCGTGACAGGGGTAAACTATGGCTACACCTTC.

With respect to this clone: The germline gene is not matched at one end of the junction; a read error may be the cause. This rearrangement joins TRBV5-4 to TRBJ2-1; 10 bases match TRBD1. The CDR3 contains 15 residues. The V gene's germline CDR1 is SGHNT and CDR2 YYREEE (reference sequence). In nucleotides, the CDR3 is TGTGCCAGCAGTTTGGGACAGGGGAGAGGCAATGAGCAGTTCTTC. This codes for CASSLGQGRGNEQFF. Full variable domain (outside the CDR3, taken from reference TRBV5-4 and TRBJ2-1): ETGVTQSPTHLIKTRGQQVTLRCSSQSGHNTVSWYQQALGQGPQFIFQYYREEENGRGNFPPRFSGLQFPNYSSELNVNALELDDSALYLCASSLGQGRGNEQFFGPGTRLTVL.

The genes are TRBV7-3 and TRBJ2-3, with no clear D. The CDR3 extends over 13 amino acids. CDR1 and CDR2 (germline): SGHTA, FQGTGA. V gave up 5 bases and J gave up 4 bases, with 10 bases separating them. CDR3 amino acids: CASSRDWSDTQYF. The CDR3 bases are TGTGCCAGCAGCAGAGATTGGTCAGATACGCAGTATTTT.

This chain connects TRBV27 to TRBJ2-5; weak D call: TRBD1 (6 bases). V was shortened by 5 bases and J by 5 bases, with 21 bases between the two germline ends. CDR1 MNHEY and CDR2 SMNVEV come from the germline V gene (reference sequence). This CDR3 comprises 16 residues. The CDR3 loop reads CASSPDGQLVWETQYF. The DNA for the CDR3 is TGTGCCAGCAGTCCGGACGGACAGTTGGTTTGGGAGACCCAGTACTTC.

The genes are TRBV5-6 and TRBJ2-7, with D perhaps TRBD2 (5 bases). CDR1 SGHDT and CDR2 YYEEEE come from the germline V gene. V dropped 4 bases and J dropped 5 bases, with 13 bases sitting between them. The CDR3 sequence is 13 residues long. CDR3: CASSLPSSNEQYF. DNA for the CDR3: TGTGCCAGCAGCCTACCTTCTAGCAACGAGCAGTACTTC.

V and J are TRBV4-2 and TRBJ2-1, with TRBD2 matching over 9 bases. Germline assignment: CDR1 LGHNA and CDR2 YNFKEQ. CDR3 length: 15 residues. The junction had 3 bases not matched to a gene; V was cut back by 0 bases and J by 6 bases. This CDR3 is CASSQDLREGNEQFF. CDR3 coding DNA: TGTGCCAGCAGCCAAGATTTGCGGGAGGGCAATGAGCAGTTCTTC.

This rearrangement joins TRBV7-3 to TRBJ2-1, with 12 bases that match TRBD1. CDR3 size: 16 residues. The germline gives CDR1 SGHTA, CDR2 FQGTGA. Trimming cost V 5 bases and J 4 bases; bases outside gene matches: 6. The CDR3 loop is CASSPGGQGAYNEQFF. CDR3 coding DNA: TGTGCCAGCAGCCCAGGGGGACAGGGGGCGTACAATGAGCAGTTCTTC. Complete variable domain (other parts from reference TRBV7-3 and TRBJ2-1): GAGVSQTPSNKVTEKGKYVELRCDPISGHTALYWYRQSLGQGPEFLIYFQGTGAADDSGLPNDRFFAVRPEGSVSTLKIQRTERGDSAVYLCASSPGGQGAYNEQFFGPGTRLTVL.

This clone was observed a single time. The J gene is TRBJ2-7, the V gene TRBV5-4, with 9 nucleotides matching TRBD1. The trim removed 4 bases at V and 3 bases at J, leaving 5 bases unmatched. Germline V gene data show CDR1 as SGHNT and CDR2 as YYREEE (reference sequence). The CDR3 is 14 amino acids. The CDR3 region is CASSGRDRDYEQYF. The CDR3, as DNA: TGTGCCAGCAGCGGACGGGACAGGGACTACGAGCAGTACTTC.

The rearrangement joins TRBV24-1 to TRBJ1-5; 7 bases match TRBD1. The CDR3 totals 14 residues. The V gene's germline CDR1 is KGHDR and CDR2 SFDVKD. Trimming at V came to 5 bases and at J to 6 bases, leaving 6 bases not matched to a gene. CDR3 DNA sequence: TGTGCCACCAGTGGAACAGGGGTGAGTCAGCCCCAGCATTTT. Translation: CATSGTGVSQPQHF.